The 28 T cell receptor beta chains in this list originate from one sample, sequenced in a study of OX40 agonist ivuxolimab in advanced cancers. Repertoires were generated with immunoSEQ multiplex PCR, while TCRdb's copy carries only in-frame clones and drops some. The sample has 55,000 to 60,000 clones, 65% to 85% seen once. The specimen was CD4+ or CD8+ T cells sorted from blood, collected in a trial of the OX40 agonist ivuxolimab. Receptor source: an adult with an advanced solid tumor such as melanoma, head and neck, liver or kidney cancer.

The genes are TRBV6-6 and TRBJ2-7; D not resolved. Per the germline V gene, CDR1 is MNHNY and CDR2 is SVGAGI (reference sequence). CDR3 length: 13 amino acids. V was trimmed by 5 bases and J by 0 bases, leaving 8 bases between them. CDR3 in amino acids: CASSPPSSYEQYF. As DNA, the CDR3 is TGTGCCAGCAGTCCCCCGTCCTCCTACGAGCAGTACTTC.

CDR3 coding DNA: TGTGCCAGCAGTTCCCTGGGGACAGGGGTCGAGCAGTACTTC. This sequence encodes CASSSLGTGVEQYF. The V gene is TRBV6-6, the J gene TRBJ2-7, with 10 bases identical to TRBD1. With V trimmed by 4 bases and J by 6 bases, 6 bases remained unmatched. Germline V CDR1 and CDR2: MNHNY, SVGAGI (reference sequence). The CDR3 loop spans 14 amino acids.

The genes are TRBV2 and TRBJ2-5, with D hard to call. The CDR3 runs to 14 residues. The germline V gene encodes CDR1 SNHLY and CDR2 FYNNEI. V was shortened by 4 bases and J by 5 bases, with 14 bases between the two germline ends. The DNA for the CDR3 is TGTGCCAGCAGTGGGATCCGCCCCGGGGAGACCCAGTACTTC. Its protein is CASSGIRPGETQYF.

The CDR3 bases are TGTGCCAGCTCACCACCGGGAACGGGACGGACGCAAGAGACCCAGTACTTC. This encodes CASSPPGTGRTQETQYF. The chain joins TRBV18 to TRBJ2-5, with D possibly called TRBD1 or TRBD2 (5 bases each). Germline loops: CDR1 KGHSH, CDR2 LQKENI. The CDR3 consists of 17 residues. V was cut by 0 bases and J by 2 bases, with 16 bases left in between.

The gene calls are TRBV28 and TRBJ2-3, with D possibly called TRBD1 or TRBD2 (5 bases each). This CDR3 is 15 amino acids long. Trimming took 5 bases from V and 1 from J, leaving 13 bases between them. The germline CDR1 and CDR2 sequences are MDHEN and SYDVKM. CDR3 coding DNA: TGTGCCAGCAGTCCAATCATGGGGGGCACAGATACGCAGTATTTT. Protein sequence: CASSPIMGGTDTQYF.

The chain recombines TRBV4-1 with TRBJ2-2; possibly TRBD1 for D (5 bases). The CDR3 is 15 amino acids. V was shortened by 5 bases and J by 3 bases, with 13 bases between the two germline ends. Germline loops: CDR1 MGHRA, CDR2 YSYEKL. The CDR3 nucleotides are TGCGCCAGCAGCATTCCCAGGGCTCACACCGGGGAGCTGTTTTTT. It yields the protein CASSIPRAHTGELFF.

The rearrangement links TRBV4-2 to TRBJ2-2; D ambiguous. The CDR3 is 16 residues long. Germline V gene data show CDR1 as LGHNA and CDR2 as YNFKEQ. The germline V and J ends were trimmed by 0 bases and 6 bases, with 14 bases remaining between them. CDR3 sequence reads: CASSQDNWAFAGELFF. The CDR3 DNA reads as TGTGCCAGCAGCCAAGATAACTGGGCGTTTGCCGGGGAGCTGTTTTTT.

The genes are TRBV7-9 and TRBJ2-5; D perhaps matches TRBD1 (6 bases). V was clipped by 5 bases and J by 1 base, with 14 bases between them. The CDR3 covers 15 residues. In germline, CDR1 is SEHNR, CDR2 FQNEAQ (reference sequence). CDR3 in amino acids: CASSRLTGSQETQYF. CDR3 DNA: TGTGCCAGCAGCCGTCTTACAGGGAGCCAAGAGACCCAGTACTTC.

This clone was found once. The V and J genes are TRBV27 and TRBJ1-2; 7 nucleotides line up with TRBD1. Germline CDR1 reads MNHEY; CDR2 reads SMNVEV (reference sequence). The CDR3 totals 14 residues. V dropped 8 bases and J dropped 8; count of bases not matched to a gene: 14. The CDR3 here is CASGRQGRPEGYTF. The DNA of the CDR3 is TGTGCCAGCGGACGACAGGGTCGGCCGGAAGGCTACACCTTC.

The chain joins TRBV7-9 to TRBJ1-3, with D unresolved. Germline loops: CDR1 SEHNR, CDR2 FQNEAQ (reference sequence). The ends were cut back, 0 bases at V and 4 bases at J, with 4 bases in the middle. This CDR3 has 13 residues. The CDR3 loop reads CASSLALGNTIYF. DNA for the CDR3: TGTGCCAGCAGCTTAGCGCTAGGAAACACCATATATTTT.

The CDR3 sequence: CASSQSSREGDTQYF. CDR3 bases: TGCGCCAGCAGCCAATCTAGCCGGGAGGGGGATACGCAGTATTTT. V is TRBV4-3 and J is TRBJ2-3; 8 nucleotides line up with TRBD2. The germline CDR1 and CDR2 sequences are LGHNA and YSLEER. This CDR3 is 15 amino acids long. Trimming at V came to 2 bases and at J to 6 bases, leaving 7 bases not matched to a gene.

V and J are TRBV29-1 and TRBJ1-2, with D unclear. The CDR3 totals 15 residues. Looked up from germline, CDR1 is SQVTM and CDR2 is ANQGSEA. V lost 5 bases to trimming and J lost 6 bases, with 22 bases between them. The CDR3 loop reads CSVRDLAGEGNGYTF. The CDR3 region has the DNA TGCAGCGTTCGAGATCTTGCTGGGGAGGGTAATGGCTACACCTTC.

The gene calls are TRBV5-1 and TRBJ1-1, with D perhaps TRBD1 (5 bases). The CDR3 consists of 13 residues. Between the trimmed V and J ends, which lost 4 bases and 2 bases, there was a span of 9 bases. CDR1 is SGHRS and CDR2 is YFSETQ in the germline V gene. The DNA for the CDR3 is TGCGCCAGCAGCCTGGGACTTAACACTGAAGCTTTCTTT. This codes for CASSLGLNTEAFF.

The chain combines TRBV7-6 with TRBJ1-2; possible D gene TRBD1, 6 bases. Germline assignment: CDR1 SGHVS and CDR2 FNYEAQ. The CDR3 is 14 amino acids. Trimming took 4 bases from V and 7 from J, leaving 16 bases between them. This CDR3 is CASSSIQGNGGYTF. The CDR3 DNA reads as TGTGCCAGCAGCTCGATACAGGGAAACGGTGGCTACACCTTC.

The CDR3 reads CASGLVGRGRPRYNEQFF. The CDR3 region has the DNA TGTGCTAGTGGTTTGGTAGGGCGGGGGCGGCCCCGGTACAATGAGCAGTTCTTC. The gene calls are TRBV12-5 and TRBJ2-1; D perhaps matches TRBD2 (7 bases). Trimming pared 0 bases from V and 4 bases from J, leaving 19 bases between. Looked up from germline, CDR1 is LGHNT and CDR2 is FRNRAP. This CDR3 contains 18 residues.

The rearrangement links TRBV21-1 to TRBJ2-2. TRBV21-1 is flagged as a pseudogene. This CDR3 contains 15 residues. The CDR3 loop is CASSNTETCTGELFF. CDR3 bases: TGTGCCAGCAGCAATACGGAGACATGCACCGGGGAGCTGTTTTTT.

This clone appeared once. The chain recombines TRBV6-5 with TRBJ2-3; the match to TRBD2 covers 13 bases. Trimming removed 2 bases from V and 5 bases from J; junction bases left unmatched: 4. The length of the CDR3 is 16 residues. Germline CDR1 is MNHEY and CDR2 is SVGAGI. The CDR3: CASSYPTSGGRDTQYF. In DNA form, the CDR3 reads TGTGCCAGCAGTTACCCGACTAGCGGGGGGCGAGATACGCAGTATTTT.

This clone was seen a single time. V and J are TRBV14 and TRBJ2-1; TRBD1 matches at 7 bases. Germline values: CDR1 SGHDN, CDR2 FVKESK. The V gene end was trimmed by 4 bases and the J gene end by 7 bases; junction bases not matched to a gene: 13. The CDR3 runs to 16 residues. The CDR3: CASSPYNRGSRNEQFF. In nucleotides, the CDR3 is TGTGCCAGCAGCCCGTACAACAGGGGTTCGCGGAATGAGCAGTTCTTC.

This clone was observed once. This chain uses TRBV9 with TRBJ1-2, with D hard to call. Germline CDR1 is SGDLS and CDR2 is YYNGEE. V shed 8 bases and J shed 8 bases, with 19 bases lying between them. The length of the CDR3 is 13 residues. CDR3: CASRRSPDGGYTF. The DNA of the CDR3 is TGTGCCAGTAGGCGGTCCCCCGATGGAGGCTACACCTTC.

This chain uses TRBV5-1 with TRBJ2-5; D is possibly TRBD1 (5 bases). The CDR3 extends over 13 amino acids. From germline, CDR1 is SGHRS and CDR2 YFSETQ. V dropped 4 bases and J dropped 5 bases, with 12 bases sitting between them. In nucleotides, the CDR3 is TGCGCCAGCAGCCCAGGGAAGGTTGAGACCCAGTACTTC. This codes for CASSPGKVETQYF.

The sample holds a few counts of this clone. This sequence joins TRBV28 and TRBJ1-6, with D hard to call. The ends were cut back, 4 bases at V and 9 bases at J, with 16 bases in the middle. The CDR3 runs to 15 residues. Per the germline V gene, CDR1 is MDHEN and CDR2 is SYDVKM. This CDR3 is CASSSVRVRASPLHF. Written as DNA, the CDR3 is TGTGCCAGCAGTTCCGTGAGGGTAAGAGCTTCACCCCTCCACTTT.

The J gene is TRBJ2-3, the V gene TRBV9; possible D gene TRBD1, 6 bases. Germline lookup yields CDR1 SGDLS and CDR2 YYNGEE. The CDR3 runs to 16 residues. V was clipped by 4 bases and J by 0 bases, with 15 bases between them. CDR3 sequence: CASSLMGQTSTDTQYF. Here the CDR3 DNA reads TGTGCCAGCAGCCTAATGGGACAAACTAGCACAGATACGCAGTATTTT.

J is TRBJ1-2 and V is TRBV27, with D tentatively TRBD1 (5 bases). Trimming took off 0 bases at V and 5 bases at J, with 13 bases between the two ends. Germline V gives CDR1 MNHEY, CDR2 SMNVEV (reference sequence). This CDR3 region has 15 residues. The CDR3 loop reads CASSLSSDTGYGYTF. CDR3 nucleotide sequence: TGTGCCAGCAGTTTATCTTCGGACACTGGGTATGGCTACACCTTC.

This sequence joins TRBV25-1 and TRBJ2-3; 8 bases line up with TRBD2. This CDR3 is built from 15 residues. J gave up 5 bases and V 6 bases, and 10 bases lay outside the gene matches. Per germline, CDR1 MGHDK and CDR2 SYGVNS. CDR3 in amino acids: CASRAPAGAKDTQYF. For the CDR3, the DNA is TGTGCCAGCAGGGCCCCAGCGGGAGCAAAAGATACGCAGTATTTT.

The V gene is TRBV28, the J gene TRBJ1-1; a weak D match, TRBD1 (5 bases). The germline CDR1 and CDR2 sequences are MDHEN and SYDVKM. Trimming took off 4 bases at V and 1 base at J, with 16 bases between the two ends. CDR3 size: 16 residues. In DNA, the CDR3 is TGTGCCAGCAGTTCCCGCTCGGGGGGGAGGAACACTGAAGCTTTCTTT. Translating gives CASSSRSGGRNTEAFF.

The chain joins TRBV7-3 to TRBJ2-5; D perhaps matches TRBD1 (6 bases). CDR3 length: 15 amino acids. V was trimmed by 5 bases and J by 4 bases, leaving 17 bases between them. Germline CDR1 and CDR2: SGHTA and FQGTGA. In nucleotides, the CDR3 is TGTGCCAGCAGCCTCACCTGGGGGCACCCAGAGACCCAGTACTTC. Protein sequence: CASSLTWGHPETQYF.

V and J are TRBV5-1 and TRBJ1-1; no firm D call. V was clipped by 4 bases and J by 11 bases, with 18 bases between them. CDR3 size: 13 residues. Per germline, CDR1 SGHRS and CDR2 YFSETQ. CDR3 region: CASSLNGEGTAFF. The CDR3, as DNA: TGCGCCAGCAGCCTTAACGGGGAGGGTACGGCTTTCTTT. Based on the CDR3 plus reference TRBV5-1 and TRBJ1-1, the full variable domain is KAGVTQTPRYLIKTRGQQVTLSCSPISGHRSVSWYQQTPGQGLQFLFEYFSETQRNKGNFPGRFSGRQFSNSRSEMNVSTLELGDSALYLCASSLNGEGTAFFGQGTRLTVV.

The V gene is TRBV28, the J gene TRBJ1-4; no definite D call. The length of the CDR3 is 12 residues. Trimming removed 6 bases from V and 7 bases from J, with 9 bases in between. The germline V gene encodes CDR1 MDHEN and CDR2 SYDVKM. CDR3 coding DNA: TGTGCCAGCAGCTGGGCCGGTGAAAAACTGTTTTTT. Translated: CASSWAGEKLFF.